This T cell receptor beta chain came from a study of beta chain features in type 1 diabetes. The J segment lost 5 bases and the V segment lost 3 bases, leaving 11 bases of the junction unmatched. Germline values: CDR1 SGHAT, CDR2 FQNNGV. The CDR3 is 17 amino acids. All of the isolated RNA was reverse transcribed, so expressed TCRB transcripts were sequenced. Profiled with immunoSEQ multiplex PCR; TCRdb holds only in-frame clones, not every one. Of 400,000 to 600,000 clones detected, about 29% appear once; the ten largest clones hold roughly 0.066%. Study-wide results and limits: When VDJ junctions were examined, type 1 diabetes patients showed fewer insertions and more deletions.

As concerns this clone: Its antigen is currently unknown.

The chain combines TRBV11-2 with TRBJ1-4; 8 bases agree with TRBD1. The receptor was derived from a man between 18 and 35 years old in good health. The sequencing sample was made of naive CD4+ T cells from blood. CDR3 residues: CASSFAGTGLSNEKLFF. In nucleotides, the CDR3 is TGTGCCAGCAGCTTTGCCGGGACAGGATTATCGAATGAAAAACTGTTTTTT.